This TCR beta chain was sequenced for a study of cytomegalovirus exposure and HLA in healthy donors. Study outcomes and limitations: TCR beta sequences numbering roughly 16,000 were associated with HLA alleles at 0.05 false discovery rate in a later analysis. Later on, an analysis showed TCR association rates differing by HLA locus, with DRB1 the most and HLA-C the fewest.

CDR3 length: 15 residues. CDR1 LNHNV and CDR2 YYDKDF come from the germline V gene (reference sequence). V lost 0 bases to trimming and J lost 8 bases, with 14 bases between them. With regard to this clone: Its antigen is unknown.

Primers: 60 Vbeta forward and 13 Jbeta reverse. Generated by immunoSEQ multiplex PCR, the TCRdb table keeps only in-frame clones and is missing some. The repertoire holds fewer than 200,000 clones, around 88% seen once, with about 1.8% in the top ten. Sample: PBMCs. This receptor was taken from a man aged 35 to 55 in good health and CMV-seropositive. The chain joins TRBV15 to TRBJ2-1; a possible D gene is TRBD2 (5 bases). DNA of the CDR3: TGTGCCACCAGCAGAGATTTCCTAGCCCTCGATGAGCAGTTCTTC. Protein: CATSRDFLALDEQFF.